The table lists the clone carrying this T cell receptor beta chain with many counts. Its antigen is still unknown. There were TCR beta CDR3 regions amplified from RNA transcripts. A first-round RT-PCR of the TCR CDR3 used the HTBI primer set. TCRdb independently ran MiXCR on the multiplex PCR reads; one entry per CDR3 protein. The repertoire has under 500,000 distinct CDR3 sequences, more than 13% of them found once; the top ten carry 28%. The CDR3 contains 12 residues. Germline V CDR1 and CDR2: MNHNS, SASEGT. V lost 10 bases to trimming and J lost 2 bases, with 10 bases between them. The data were taken from a study of T cells in Graves' hyperthyroidism and ophthalmopathy. Regarding the study as a whole: By a 13 V-J model, ophthalmopathy was set apart from stable hyperthyroidism. The majority of expanded thyroid clonotypes above 0.001 also appeared in blood.

Ophthalmopathy cases scored 3 or more on the Clinical Activity Score and 4 or more on NOSPECS grade, with duration below 3 months. The source of this sequence is a middle-aged man with Graves' ophthalmopathy. The sample taken for sequencing was blood. The chain is built from TRBV6-1 and TRBJ2-3; D is uncertain. CDR3 sequence: CAIAQITDTQYF. As DNA, the CDR3 is TGTGCCATCGCCCAAATCACAGATACGCAGTATTTT.